This passage covers 22 T cell receptor beta chains from one sample sequenced in a study of beta chain features in type 1 diabetes. The authors reverse transcribed all of the isolated RNA, so sequencing captured expressed TCRB transcripts. Assay used: immunoSEQ multiplex PCR; TCRdb lists only in-frame clones, some missing. The repertoire holds fewer than 500,000 clones, with roughly 14% as singletons. The sample was naive CD4+ T cells from blood. The origin of the receptors is a man aged 30-40 years in good health.

This clone has just a few counts. The chain recombines TRBV7-9 with TRBJ2-1; TRBD2 is a possible D gene (6 bases). V lost 5 bases and J lost 12, with 23 bases in between. Looked up from germline, CDR1 is SEHNR and CDR2 is FQNEAQ (reference sequence). The CDR3 has 15 amino acids. The CDR3 bases are TGTGCCAGCAGCGATGGACTAAGATCTCCCCAAAGGCAGTTCTTC. Its protein product is CASSDGLRSPQRQFF.

This clone was detected a few times. The V call is TRBV7-9, the J call TRBJ2-7; possibly TRBD1 for D (6 bases). In germline, CDR1 is SEHNR, CDR2 FQNEAQ (reference sequence). V was pared by 5 bases and J by 9 bases, with 17 bases between. There are 13 residues in the CDR3. The CDR3 nucleotides are TGTGCCAGCAGCATAAACACAGGGATTGGGCAGTACGTC. Amino acid sequence: CASSINTGIGQYV.

This clone turned up a few times. The chain employs TRBV4-3 and TRBJ1-4, with D perhaps matching TRBD1 (5 bases). CDR3 length equals 14 residues. CDR1 LGHNA and CDR2 YSLEER come from the germline V gene. V was trimmed by 4 bases and J by 8 bases, leaving 14 bases between them. The CDR3 DNA reads as TGCGCCAGCAGCCTAACCGGGACCCGGGAAAAACTGTTTTTT. As protein: CASSLTGTREKLFF.

A few counts support this clone. The chain links TRBV27 to TRBJ1-5, with D maybe TRBD1 (6 bases). Germline-derived CDR1 and CDR2 are MNHEY and SMNVEV (reference sequence). This CDR3 is built from 16 residues. V lost 5 bases to trimming and J lost 11 bases, with 25 bases between them. The CDR3 loop is CASSRTRDTGDGAQHF. The CDR3 nucleotides are TGTGCCAGCAGTCGTACTCGGGACACGGGAGATGGAGCCCAGCATTTT.

The chain links TRBV7-9 to TRBJ1-1; D is unresolved. The germline V gene has CDR1 SEHNR and CDR2 FQNEAQ (reference sequence). V lost 3 bases and J lost 1, with 6 bases in between. CDR3 length: 13 residues. CDR3 amino acids: CASSFSRNTEAFF. The CDR3 DNA follows: TGTGCCAGCAGCTTCAGCAGGAACACTGAAGCTTTCTTT.

The rearrangement uses TRBV7-2 and TRBJ1-1; D is undetermined. The CDR3 is 16 amino acids. V shed 5 bases and J shed 1 base, with 17 bases lying between them. Looked up from germline, CDR1 is SGHTA and CDR2 is FQGNSA. The CDR3 DNA sequence: TGTGCCAGCAGCCCCGACGGATTAGGGCCGAACACTGAAGCTTTCTTT. It encodes CASSPDGLGPNTEAFF.

The chain carries TRBV9 and TRBJ1-2, with D unclear. V was shortened by 0 bases and J by 0 bases, with 18 bases between the two germline ends. CDR3 length: 18 residues. Germline V gene data show CDR1 as SGDLS and CDR2 as YYNGEE. CDR3 DNA: TGTGCCAGCAGCGTAGGTCGGCGGGCGGATACAACTAACTATGGCTACACCTTC. Translation: CASSVGRRADTTNYGYTF.

This chain connects TRBV5-1 to TRBJ2-2; no firm D call. The V gene's germline CDR1 is SGHRS and CDR2 YFSETQ. Deletions cut 0 bases from V and 0 bases from J, with 6 bases between. The CDR3 runs to 15 residues. The CDR3: CASSLEATNTGELFF. As DNA, the CDR3 is TGCGCCAGCAGCTTGGAGGCCACGAACACCGGGGAGCTGTTTTTT.

J is TRBJ1-2 and V is TRBV28, with 8 bases that match TRBD1. Germline V lookup: CDR1 MDHEN, CDR2 SYDVKM. With V trimmed by 4 bases and J by 7 bases, 8 bases remained unmatched. This CDR3 spans 14 amino acids. CDR3 protein: CASSYGQGLGGYTF. DNA of the CDR3: TGTGCCAGCAGTTACGGACAGGGATTGGGTGGCTACACCTTC.

The rearrangement uses TRBV5-5 and TRBJ2-7; D is unresolved. The CDR3 is made up of 13 amino acids. The germline CDR1 and CDR2 sequences are SGHKS and YYEKEE (reference sequence). Trimming pared 3 bases from V and 6 bases from J, leaving 13 bases between. The CDR3 region has the DNA TGTGCCAGCAGCTCGGACCCCGGTAGCGAGCAGTACTTC. It yields the protein CASSSDPGSEQYF.

This chain connects TRBV7-9 to TRBJ2-5, with 9 bases aligning to TRBD2. The CDR3 length is 13 residues. Germline V gives CDR1 SEHNR, CDR2 FQNEAQ (reference sequence). Trimming cost V 6 bases and J 1 base; bases outside gene matches: 0. The CDR3 nucleotides are TGTGCCAGCAGGACTAGCGGCCAAGAGACCCAGTACTTC. This gives the protein CASRTSGQETQYF.

This clone came up a few times. The V call is TRBV7-6, the J call TRBJ2-1; D might be TRBD2 (7 bases). V lost 3 bases and J 6 bases, leaving 18 bases between the germline ends. Germline CDR1 and CDR2: SGHVS and FNYEAQ. The CDR3 consists of 16 residues. The CDR3 here is CASSFGSRGRFNEQFF. The CDR3 region has the DNA TGTGCCAGCAGCTTCGGTTCGCGGGGGCGCTTCAATGAGCAGTTCTTC. The full variable domain, completed using reference TRBV7-6 and TRBJ2-1, is GAGVSQSPRYKVTKRGQDVALRCDPISGHVSLYWYRQALGQGPEFLTYFNYEAQQDKSGLPNDRFSAERPEGSISTLTIQRTEQRDSAMYRCASSFGSRGRFNEQFFGPGTRLTVL.

This clone was seen a few times. The V gene is TRBV7-9, the J gene TRBJ2-7, with D possibly being TRBD1 or TRBD2 (5 bases each). Germline V gene sequence: CDR1 SEHNR, CDR2 FQNEAQ (reference sequence). V lost 5 bases to trimming and J lost 5 bases, with 13 bases between them. The CDR3 spans 13 residues. The CDR3 sequence is CASSPYGDHEQYV. In DNA, the CDR3 is TGTGCCAGCAGCCCCTATGGGGACCACGAGCAGTACGTC.

The table lists this clone with a few counts. V and J are TRBV10-3 and TRBJ2-2; no clear D. Trimming cost V 4 bases and J 0 bases, with 3 bases left between them. The CDR3 runs to 13 residues. Germline assignment: CDR1 ENHRY and CDR2 SYGVKD. In DNA form, the CDR3 reads TGTGCCATCAGTGGATCGAACACCGGGGAGCTGTTTTTT. Protein sequence: CAISGSNTGELFF.

There are a few counts of this clone. The chain has TRBV5-1 and TRBJ2-1, with 10 bases matching TRBD2. Germline CDR1 and CDR2: SGHRS and YFSETQ. The CDR3 spans 15 residues. The ends lost 0 bases at V and 9 bases at J; junction bases unmatched: 6. CDR3 protein: CASSLELAGVSEQFF. CDR3 nucleotides: TGCGCCAGCAGCTTGGAGCTAGCGGGAGTTAGTGAGCAGTTCTTC. Based on the CDR3 plus reference TRBV5-1 and TRBJ2-1, the full variable domain is KAGVTQTPRYLIKTRGQQVTLSCSPISGHRSVSWYQQTPGQGLQFLFEYFSETQRNKGNFPGRFSGRQFSNSRSEMNVSTLELGDSALYLCASSLELAGVSEQFFGPGTRLTVL.

This clone was counted a few times. The CDR3 region has the DNA TGTGCCAGCTCACGTCCCCTCTCTGGGGCCAACGTCCTGACTTTC. It specifies CASSRPLSGANVLTF. The chain uses TRBV18 and TRBJ2-6; D is unclear. This CDR3 comprises 15 residues. V was clipped by 4 bases and J by 0 bases, with 7 bases between them. Germline V lookup: CDR1 KGHSH, CDR2 LQKENI.

In DNA, the CDR3 is TGTGCCAGCAGCTCCCTGGGGGACAGTCAAGAGACCCAGTACTTC. Translated, it gives CASSSLGDSQETQYF. The chain uses TRBV7-9 and TRBJ2-5; 7 bases are shared with TRBD1. In germline, CDR1 is SEHNR, CDR2 FQNEAQ (reference sequence). The CDR3 loop spans 15 amino acids. V was pared by 4 bases and J by 2 bases, with 7 bases of the junction left unmatched.

This clone was counted a few times. The gene calls are TRBV7-9 and TRBJ1-2; 7 nucleotides align to TRBD1. V gave up 5 bases and J gave up 6 bases; unmatched junction bases: 9. Germline values: CDR1 SEHNR, CDR2 FQNEAQ (reference sequence). The CDR3 runs 14 residues. Here the CDR3 DNA reads TGTGCCAGCAGCCAAAGGACAGGAGGAAATGGCTACACCTTC. Translated, it gives CASSQRTGGNGYTF. Full variable domain (remainder filled in from reference TRBV7-9 and TRBJ1-2): DTGVSQNPRHKITKRGQNVTFRCDPISEHNRLYWYRQTLGQGPEFLTYFQNEAQLEKSRLLSDRFSAERPKGSFSTLEIQRTEQGDSAMYLCASSQRTGGNGYTFGSGTRLTVV.

In this sample, this clone turned up a few times. The chain carries TRBV9 and TRBJ2-1; 8 nucleotides match TRBD2. CDR3 length equals 15 residues. CDR1 is SGDLS, CDR2 YYNGEE, per germline. V was clipped by 7 bases and J by 2 bases; unmatched bases: 8. The CDR3 loop is CASSGGLGTYNEQFF. The CDR3 DNA reads as TGTGCCAGCTCCGGGGGACTAGGAACCTACAATGAGCAGTTCTTC.

This clone came up a few times. The chain employs TRBV7-2 and TRBJ1-2, with D uncertain. V was pared by 5 bases and J by 3 bases, with 10 bases between. Germline V CDR1 and CDR2: SGHTA, FQGNSA. The CDR3 runs to 13 residues. The CDR3 DNA sequence: TGTGCCAGCAGCATCGATCTTGACTATGGCTACACCTTC. As protein: CASSIDLDYGYTF.

The V and J genes are TRBV18 and TRBJ2-1; D might be TRBD1 (6 bases). CDR1 and CDR2 from the germline V gene are KGHSH and LQKENI. The CDR3 is made up of 15 amino acids. V was pared by 0 bases and J by 6 bases, with 12 bases between. DNA of the CDR3: TGTGCCAGCTCACCACCCCTTGGACAGAGCAATGAGCAGTTCTTC. Residues: CASSPPLGQSNEQFF. Full variable domain (missing parts from reference TRBV18 and TRBJ2-1): NAGVMQNPRHLVRRRGQEARLRCSPMKGHSHVYWYRQLPEEGLKFMVYLQKENIIDESGMPKERFSAEFPKEGPSILRIQQVVRGDSAAYFCASSPPLGQSNEQFFGPGTRLTVL.

Concerning this clone itself: Other DNA sequences in this sample translate to the same CDR3. This sequence joins TRBV13 and TRBJ2-7; 8 bases fit TRBD2. The junction had 0 bases not matched to a gene; V was cut back by 0 bases and J by 2 bases. Per germline, CDR1 PRHDT and CDR2 FYEKMQ (reference sequence). The length of the CDR3 is 14 residues. DNA of the CDR3: TGTGCCAGCAGCTTAGGCGGGAGGGCCTACGAGCAGTACGTC. Amino acids: CASSLGGRAYEQYV.